The subject of this entry is one T cell receptor beta chain. V shed 4 bases, J shed 0 bases, and the junction held 8 bases outside the gene matches. Germline CDR1 is MGHDK and CDR2 is SYGVNS. This CDR3 comprises 16 residues. The data were obtained in a study of T cells in Graves' hyperthyroidism and ophthalmopathy. From RNA transcripts, TCR beta CDR3 regions were amplified. The TCR CDR3 was amplified in a first-round RT-PCR using the HTBI primer set. Each CDR3 protein is one row after TCRdb ran MiXCR on the multiplex PCR reads. The sample holds approximately 510,000 distinct CDR3 sequences; over 45% are singletons and the top ten take approximately 44%.

The chain recombines TRBV25-1 with TRBJ1-1; TRBD1 matches at 7 bases. Sample: peripheral blood or thyroid tissue (not recorded which). This clonotype originated in an adult woman with Graves' disease, either hyperthyroidism or ophthalmopathy (not recorded which). The CDR3, as DNA: TGTGCCAGCAGTGTTAGGGACAGAGAATTGAACACTGAAGCTTTCTTT. Translation gives CASSVRDRELNTEAFF.